The 24 T cell receptor beta chains listed next were all sequenced from one sample in a study of blood T cell repertoires in COVID-19. Profiling relied on immunoSEQ multiplex PCR, and the TCRdb table lists in-frame clones only, not all of them. Seen here are about 200,000 clones, 80% to 90% observed once, and the top ten hold about 4.6%. Sequenced sample: PBMCs or T cells enriched from blood (not recorded which). The receptors stem from a woman in her twenties or thirties who had been exposed to COVID-19.

The chain carries TRBV11-3 and TRBJ2-3; maybe TRBD1 (6 bases). V gave up 5 bases and J gave up 3 bases, with 12 bases separating them. The CDR3 runs 14 residues. Germline lookup yields CDR1 SGHNT and CDR2 YENEEA. For the CDR3, the DNA is TGTGCCAGCAGCCCCCGGACAGATACAGATACGCAGTATTTT. Translating it yields CASSPRTDTDTQYF.

The chain combines TRBV7-8 with TRBJ1-5, with 10 positions matching TRBD1. The germline V gene encodes CDR1 SGHVS and CDR2 FQNEAQ. V was pared by 5 bases and J by 5 bases, with 3 bases of the junction left unmatched. CDR3 length: 14 residues. This CDR3 reads CASSPDRGDQPQHF. DNA for the CDR3: TGTGCCAGCAGCCCGGACAGGGGGGATCAGCCCCAGCATTTT.

The V call is TRBV5-1, the J call TRBJ1-6; TRBD1 is a possible D gene (5 bases). Germline V lookup: CDR1 SGHRS, CDR2 YFSETQ. The CDR3 covers 16 residues. V lost 0 bases to trimming and J lost 7 bases, with 14 bases between them. CDR3 loop: CASSLVPGPENSPLHF. The CDR3 bases are TGCGCCAGCAGCTTGGTTCCAGGGCCTGAAAATTCACCCCTCCACTTT. Full variable domain (remainder filled in from reference TRBV5-1 and TRBJ1-6): KAGVTQTPRYLIKTRGQQVTLSCSPISGHRSVSWYQQTPGQGLQFLFEYFSETQRNKGNFPGRFSGRQFSNSRSEMNVSTLELGDSALYLCASSLVPGPENSPLHFGNGTRLTVT.

This clone was picked up a small number of times. The chain has TRBV4-2 and TRBJ2-6; 11 bases match TRBD2. J gave up 3 bases and V 3 bases, and 7 bases lay outside the gene matches. The CDR3 is made up of 18 amino acids. CDR1 and CDR2 from the germline V gene are LGHNA and YNFKEQ. CDR3 residues: CASSQVLAGGLGANVLTF. The CDR3 DNA sequence: TGTGCCAGCAGCCAGGTTCTAGCGGGGGGTCTTGGGGCCAACGTCCTGACTTTC.

The CDR3 here is CASSGRVGTEAFF. In nucleotides, the CDR3 is TGTGCCAGCAGTGGACGGGTCGGGACTGAAGCTTTCTTT. This rearrangement joins TRBV2 to TRBJ1-1; D is uncertain. The CDR3 consists of 13 residues. V was cut by 4 bases and J by 5 bases, with 11 bases left in between. CDR1 SNHLY and CDR2 FYNNEI come from the germline V gene.

The CDR3 spells CASSVSPAGTQYF. CDR3 nucleotide sequence: TGTGCCAGCAGCGTATCACCAGCGGGGACCCAGTACTTC. The rearrangement links TRBV9 to TRBJ2-5; the D gene is possibly TRBD2 (6 bases). Germline values: CDR1 SGDLS, CDR2 YYNGEE. V was clipped by 1 base and J by 7 bases, with 11 bases between them. This CDR3 contains 13 residues. The whole variable domain, remainder taken from reference TRBV9 and TRBJ2-5, is DSGVTQTPKHLITATGQRVTLRCSPRSGDLSVYWYQQSLDQGLQFLIQYYNGEERAKGNILERFSAQQFPDLHSELNLSSLELGDSALYFCASSVSPAGTQYFGPGTRLLVL.

V is TRBV5-1 and J is TRBJ2-1; 7 nucleotides line up with TRBD1. CDR1 SGHRS and CDR2 YFSETQ come from the germline V gene. This CDR3 region has 16 residues. V gave up 4 bases and J gave up 7 bases; unmatched junction bases: 14. CDR3 loop: CASSPGRQGRMNEQFF. Here the CDR3 DNA reads TGCGCCAGCAGCCCGGGACGACAGGGTAGGATGAATGAGCAGTTCTTC.

The V and J genes are TRBV5-1 and TRBJ1-2, with D possibly matching TRBD1 (6 bases). CDR3 length: 13 amino acids. V lost 3 bases and J lost 6, with 12 bases in between. From germline, CDR1 is SGHRS and CDR2 YFSETQ. In DNA, the CDR3 is TGCGCCAGCAGCTGGACAGTTCCTGATGGCTACACCTTC. This encodes CASSWTVPDGYTF.

This rearrangement joins TRBV6-5 to TRBJ1-5; D is possibly TRBD1 (6 bases). CDR1 is MNHEY and CDR2 is SVGAGI in the germline V gene. Between the trimmed V and J ends, which lost 8 bases and 3 bases, there was a span of 14 bases. The CDR3 has 14 residues. CDR3 in amino acids: CASRGQGYNQPQHF. The CDR3 DNA is TGTGCCAGCCGAGGGCAGGGGTACAATCAGCCCCAGCATTTT.

The chain recombines TRBV12-5 with TRBJ1-4, with 7 bases matching TRBD1. The V gene's germline CDR1 is LGHNT and CDR2 FRNRAP. This CDR3 is 15 amino acids long. The V segment lost 1 base and the J segment 6 bases; nucleotides outside the gene matches: 5. The CDR3 sequence is CASGLGQGVYEKLFF. The CDR3 nucleotides read TGTGCTAGTGGTTTGGGACAGGGAGTTTATGAAAAACTGTTTTTT.

The CDR3, as DNA: TGTGCCAGCAGTTGGGGACAGCTGAACACTGAAGCTTTCTTT. Its protein product is CASSWGQLNTEAFF. This chain joins TRBV27 and TRBJ1-1; the match to TRBD1 covers 7 bases. The CDR3 extends over 14 amino acids. J gave up 0 bases and V 4 bases, and 2 bases lay outside the gene matches. Germline loops: CDR1 MNHEY, CDR2 SMNVEV (reference sequence).

The CDR3 is CASSNRAPEGIQYF. CDR3 in DNA: TGTGCCAGCAGTAACCGGGCTCCGGAGGGCATTCAGTACTTC. The chain carries TRBV11-3 and TRBJ2-4; D is perhaps TRBD2 (6 bases). Germline loops: CDR1 SGHNT, CDR2 YENEEA. This CDR3 has 14 amino acids. The V end was cut by 6 bases, the J end by 9 bases, with 18 bases between.

This chain links TRBV21-1 with TRBJ2-7; TRBD1, as called in the table, went unchecked against the DNA. TRBV21-1 is termed a pseudogene. There are 14 residues in the CDR3. In nucleotides, the CDR3 is TGTGCCAGCAGGTACACAGGGGTGTCCTACGAGCAGTACTTC. Its protein is CASRYTGVSYEQYF.

The J gene is TRBJ2-1, the V gene TRBV4-1, with 7 nucleotides matching TRBD2. Looked up from germline, CDR1 is MGHRA and CDR2 is YSYEKL. Germline trimming cut 3 bases from V and 3 bases from J; bases unmatched to any gene: 8. This CDR3 contains 16 residues. In nucleotides, the CDR3 is TGCGCCAGCAGCCAGGCTGCCGGGGGGATCTACAATGAGCAGTTCTTC. It is translated as CASSQAAGGIYNEQFF.

The chain employs TRBV11-2 and TRBJ1-1; unclear D gene. The CDR3 totals 15 residues. Germline values: CDR1 SGHAT, CDR2 FQNNGV. Trimming shortened V by 5 bases and J by 0 bases, and 13 bases separated the two germline ends. The CDR3 loop reads CASSQRGGLNTEAFF. The DNA for the CDR3 is TGTGCCAGCAGCCAACGCGGCGGGCTGAACACTGAAGCTTTCTTT.

This clone has just one count. The chain is built from TRBV28 and TRBJ2-3, with D unresolved. From germline, CDR1 is MDHEN and CDR2 SYDVKM. Trimming left V 8 bases short and J 3 bases short, with 9 bases between. The CDR3 is 12 residues long. The CDR3 nucleotides are TGTGCCAGCCGTCTAAGAACAGATACGCAGTATTTT. Its protein is CASRLRTDTQYF.

J is TRBJ1-6 and V is TRBV25-1; a possible D gene is TRBD1 (5 bases). The CDR3 extends over 15 amino acids. The V end lost 2 bases, the J end lost 5 bases, and 10 bases lay between the germline ends. Germline CDR1 and CDR2: MGHDK and SYGVNS. CDR3 loop: CASSELDRDNSPLHF. The CDR3 region has the DNA TGTGCCAGCAGTGAACTTGACAGAGATAATTCACCCCTCCACTTT.

The J gene is TRBJ2-2, the V gene TRBV7-6; 8 bases match TRBD2. V shed 2 bases and J 0 bases; nucleotides not matched to a gene: 5. CDR1 and CDR2 (germline): SGHVS, FNYEAQ. The CDR3 runs 17 residues. Here the CDR3 DNA reads TGTGCCAGCAGCTTACCGCAAGCGGGGGCGAACACCGGGGAGCTGTTTTTT. This gives the protein CASSLPQAGANTGELFF.

A remark on this clone: A read error may produce the germline difference seen at one junction end. The rearrangement links TRBV11-2 to TRBJ2-3; D not resolved. Germline V CDR1 and CDR2: SGHAT, FQNNGV. The CDR3 has 12 amino acids. The CDR3 bases are TGTGCCAGCAGCCTGGGCACGGATACGCAGTATTTT. It translates to CASSLGTDTQYF.

The gene calls are TRBV18 and TRBJ1-2, with D possibly matching TRBD1 (5 bases). Trimming shortened V by 8 bases and J by 3 bases, and 16 bases separated the two germline ends. Germline V CDR1 and CDR2: KGHSH, LQKENI. The CDR3 contains 14 residues. CDR3 protein: CASTGQGRDYGYTF. CDR3 DNA: TGTGCCAGCACAGGACAAGGCCGTGACTATGGCTACACCTTC.

The V gene is TRBV5-1, the J gene TRBJ1-1; 12 nucleotides align to TRBD1. With V trimmed by 4 bases and J by 7 bases, 23 bases remained unmatched. CDR3 length equals 20 residues. In germline, CDR1 is SGHRS, CDR2 YFSETQ. The CDR3, as DNA: TGCGCCAGCAGCCAGACCTTCAACTCCGGGACAGGGGGCCGGAGGCATGAAGCTTTCTTT. As protein: CASSQTFNSGTGGRRHEAFF.

The chain combines TRBV5-6 with TRBJ1-6, with 9 bases lining up with TRBD1. The J segment lost 8 bases and the V segment lost 4 bases, leaving 4 bases of the junction unmatched. The CDR3 sequence is 14 residues long. Germline V lookup: CDR1 SGHDT, CDR2 YYEEEE. The CDR3 loop is CASSRTGAHSPLHF. The CDR3, as DNA: TGTGCCAGCAGCCGGACAGGGGCCCATTCACCCCTCCACTTT.

The rearrangement joins TRBV19 to TRBJ1-5, with D uncertain. Looked up from germline, CDR1 is LNHDA and CDR2 is SQIVND (reference sequence). There are 16 residues in the CDR3. Trimming cost V 2 bases and J 0 bases, with 11 bases left between them. CDR3 nucleotides: TGTGCCAGTAGTATATTGATGGCCCTTAGCAATCAGCCCCAGCATTTT. Its translation: CASSILMALSNQPQHF.

This sequence joins TRBV9 and TRBJ2-7; 8 nucleotides agree with TRBD2. Germline CDR1 reads SGDLS; CDR2 reads YYNGEE. This CDR3 contains 15 residues. Unmatched junction bases numbered 9, after V lost 2 bases and J lost 5 bases. Here the CDR3 reads CASSVRGGFGHEQYF. The DNA for the CDR3 is TGTGCCAGCAGCGTTCGGGGGGGCTTTGGACACGAGCAGTACTTC.